The sequence of this T cell receptor beta chain was determined in a study of T-cell reconstitution after alpha-beta-depleted transplantation in children. The CDR3 runs to 12 residues. Germline CDR1 is DFQATT and CDR2 is SNEGSKA (reference sequence). With 7 bases removed from V and 2 bases from J, the gap between germline ends came to 11 bases. Comments on this clonotype: What it binds is not known.

TCRbeta library construction was performed incorporating unique molecular identifiers. TCRdb processed the PCR reads anew with MiXCR; each CDR3 protein has one entry. The sample lists approximately 1,000,000 distinct CDR3 sequences; about 29% were seen once. Broader study findings: Expanded graft clones numbering several hundred reportedly gave rise to alpha-beta T cells about two months after transplant. Surviving recipient cells, namely T cells and thymic progenitors, were the source of high day-60 TCRbeta diversity in some patients. Among T cells one year after transplant, newly produced cells accounted for most counts and diversity.

The TCR was taken from a boy under two years old who had a stem cell transplant for SCID, so the T cells may come from the graft donor. This chain uses TRBV20-1 with TRBJ2-5; TRBD2 is a possible D gene (6 bases). The sequenced sample was PBMCs, mostly from graft donor cells, obtained 360 days after TCRalphabeta/CD19-depleted stem cell transplant. CDR3 loop: CSGSGSQETQYF. The CDR3 nucleotides read TGCAGTGGTAGCGGCAGTCAAGAGACCCAGTACTTC.